The rows below give T cell receptor beta chains drawn from one sample of a study of blood T cell repertoires in COVID-19. Sequencing was performed with immunoSEQ multiplex PCR; in TCRdb, only in-frame clones are kept and a portion is missing. The table includes 180,000 or so clones, around 80% detected once. The sample was PBMCs or T cells enriched from blood (not recorded which). The origin of the receptors is a man between 60 and 75 years old who had been exposed to COVID-19. Each CDR3 is given with its conserved first and last residue. The D gene is left open where the match is weak. Clone sizes are given selectively: once, few, many, or a class where the clone is expanded.

V gene	clone size	J gene	D gene	CDR3 protein	CDR3 DNA
TRBV7-2	-	TRBJ1-2	TRBD1	CASNRQGVHGYTF	TGTGCCAGCAACCGACAGGGCGTTCATGGCTACACCTTC
TRBV9	-	TRBJ2-7	-	CASSTRAGPPYEQYF	TGTGCCAGCAGCACAAGGGCGGGGCCCCCCTACGAGCAGTACTTC
TRBV6-5	-	TRBJ2-3	-	CASSTRGATDTQYF	TGTGCCAGCAGCACGCGGGGAGCTACAGATACGCAGTATTTT
TRBV14	-	TRBJ2-7	TRBD2	CASSQRLATSYEQYF	TGTGCCAGCAGCCAAAGACTAGCGACATCCTACGAGCAGTACTTC
TRBV7-2	-	TRBJ2-7	-	CASRGGATYEQYF	TGTGCCAGCAGGGGCGGGGCGACCTACGAGCAGTACTTC
TRBV5-4	few	TRBJ2-7	-	CASSLRAGTYEQYF	TGTGCCAGCAGCTTGCGTGCGGGCACCTACGAGCAGTACTTC
TRBV14	once	TRBJ1-6	-	CASSRGTPSSYNSPLHF	TGTGCCAGCAGCAGGGGGACACCGAGCTCCTATAATTCACCCCTCCACTTT
TRBV6-5	-	TRBJ2-7	-	CASSYSLGRGDYEQYF	TGTGCCAGCAGTTACTCACTGGGCAGGGGGGACTACGAGCAGTACTTC
TRBV2	-	TRBJ2-5	TRBD1	CASSGDREETQYF	TGTGCCAGCAGTGGGGACAGGGAAGAGACCCAGTACTTC
TRBV3-1/TRBV3-2	-	TRBJ1-2	-	CASSQVQGYGYTF	TGTGCCAGCAGCCAAGTCCAGGGTTATGGCTACACCTTC
TRBV3-1/TRBV3-2	-	TRBJ2-1	TRBD2	CASSQGLVFYNEQFF	TGTGCCAGCAGCCAGGGACTAGTCTTCTACAATGAGCAGTTCTTC
TRBV19	-	TRBJ1-5	-	CASSANTGDQPQHF	TGTGCCAGTAGTGCAAATACAGGAGATCAGCCCCAGCATTTT
TRBV5-8	-	TRBJ2-5	-	CASSSYTGGKGETQYF	TGTGCCAGCAGCTCCTATACGGGGGGCAAGGGGGAGACCCAGTACTTC
TRBV9	-	TRBJ2-3	TRBD2	CASSVVGGSDTQYF	TGTGCCAGCAGCGTAGTCGGGGGGTCCGATACGCAGTATTTT
TRBV28	-	TRBJ2-7	TRBD1	CASVRDRRALKGYEQYF	TGTGCCAGCGTCCGGGACAGGAGAGCACTAAAAGGTTACGAGCAGTACTTC
TRBV4-2	-	TRBJ1-1	-	CASSQRNTEAFF	TGTGCCAGCAGCCAACGTAACACTGAAGCTTTCTTT
TRBV3-1/TRBV3-2	-	TRBJ2-7	TRBD2	CASSQGRATGGEQYF	TGTGCCAGCAGCCAAGGTCGGGCCACCGGGGGGGAGCAGTACTTC
TRBV5-1	-	TRBJ2-1	TRBD1	CASSLIPAGGGSYNEQFF	TGCGCCAGCAGCTTGATCCCGGCAGGGGGCGGTTCCTACAATGAGCAGTTCTTC
TRBV5-6	-	TRBJ2-7	TRBD2	CASSTDGGSRSYEQYF	TGTGCCAGCAGCACGGACGGCGGGAGTCGCTCCTACGAGCAGTACTTC
TRBV14	once	TRBJ2-5	TRBD2	CASSQFGASGSRETQYF	TGTGCCAGCAGCCAATTTGGCGCTAGCGGGAGTAGGGAGACCCAGTACTTC
TRBV9	-	TRBJ2-7	-	CASSVGGPVQSYEQYF	TGTGCCAGCAGCGTAGGGGGGCCAGTCCAGTCCTACGAGCAGTACTTC
TRBV4-1	-	TRBJ2-1	TRBD2	CASSQEGQRSGAYNEQFF	TGCGCCAGCAGCCAAGAGGGCCAGCGGAGCGGGGCTTACAATGAGCAGTTCTTC
TRBV3-1/TRBV3-2	once	TRBJ2-2	-	CASSLRRGNTGELFF	TGTGCCAGCAGCCTAAGGAGAGGGAACACCGGGGAGCTGTTTTTT
TRBV20-1	-	TRBJ1-1	-	CSASGTEENTEAFF	TGCAGTGCTAGTGGGACGGAGGAGAACACTGAAGCTTTCTTT
TRBV6-1	-	TRBJ2-2	TRBD1	CASSVLSGTGNTGELFF	TGTGCCAGCAGTGTATTGTCCGGGACAGGAAACACCGGGGAGCTGTTTTTT
TRBV18	-	TRBJ2-1	TRBD2	CASSPLAGPYNEQFF	TGTGCCAGCTCTCCACTAGCGGGCCCCTACAATGAGCAGTTCTTC
TRBV11-3	-	TRBJ2-7	TRBD1	CASSLGRGTGTYEQYF	TGTGCCAGCAGCTTAGGCAGGGGGACAGGGACCTACGAGCAGTACTTC
TRBV28	-	TRBJ2-5	TRBD2	CASSTGLAGSETQYF	TGTGCCAGCAGTACCGGACTAGCGGGATCCGAGACCCAGTACTTC
TRBV13	-	TRBJ2-1	TRBD2	CASSTTPTSGRAGNEQFF	TGTGCCAGCAGCACTACGCCAACTAGCGGGAGGGCCGGAAATGAGCAGTTCTTC
TRBV5-1	-	TRBJ1-1	-	CASSSSRGLNTEAFF	TGCGCCAGCAGCTCATCGCGGGGCTTGAACACTGAAGCTTTCTTT
TRBV30	-	TRBJ1-1	-	CAWSGSLNTEAFF	TGTGCCTGGAGTGGTTCCTTGAACACTGAAGCTTTCTTT
TRBV27	-	TRBJ2-1	TRBD2	CASTSGRALGEQFF	TGTGCCAGCACTAGCGGGAGGGCCCTGGGAGAGCAGTTCTTC
TRBV11-1	-	TRBJ1-1	TRBD1	CASSIHRQGSTEAFF	TGTGCCAGCAGCATCCACCGACAGGGGTCCACTGAAGCTTTCTTT
TRBV28	-	TRBJ1-1	TRBD1	CASGVAGTGDRNTEAFF	TGTGCCAGCGGGGTGGCCGGGACAGGGGATCGAAACACTGAAGCTTTCTTT
TRBV24-1	-	TRBJ2-3	-	CATSDLWGGDTDTQYF	TGTGCCACCAGTGATTTATGGGGGGGCGACACAGATACGCAGTATTTT
TRBV9	-	TRBJ2-7	TRBD2	CASSGEGGRYEQYF	TGTGCCAGCAGCGGGGAGGGAGGAAGGTACGAGCAGTACTTC
TRBV27	-	TRBJ1-1	TRBD1	CASSLLTGSPFF	TGTGCCAGCAGTCTCCTGACAGGGAGTCCTTTCTTT
TRBV6-6	-	TRBJ2-7	TRBD2	CASSPTSGYEQYF	TGTGCCAGCAGTCCGACTAGCGGCTACGAGCAGTACTTC
TRBV29-1	once	TRBJ2-5	TRBD2	CSVASGRRETQYF	TGCAGCGTTGCTAGCGGGAGAAGGGAGACCCAGTACTTC
TRBV28	-	TRBJ1-4	TRBD1	CASSSPSGTGFYNEKLFF	TGTGCCAGCAGTTCCCCTTCCGGGACAGGGTTTTATAATGAAAAACTGTTTTTT
TRBV7-7	-	TRBJ2-1	TRBD2	CASSPTSGGVNEQFF	TGTGCCAGCAGCCCAACTAGCGGGGGGGTCAATGAGCAGTTCTTC
TRBV7-3	-	TRBJ2-3	-	CASSQPGYTQYF	TGTGCCAGCAGCCAACCAGGGTATACGCAGTATTTT
TRBV7-2	few	TRBJ2-5	TRBD1	CASSLVDRGREETQYF	TGTGCCAGCAGCTTAGTCGACAGGGGGCGAGAAGAGACCCAGTACTTC
TRBV19	once	TRBJ2-1	TRBD2	CASTVTGTSGRSAEQFF	TGTGCCAGTACCGTAACCGGGACTAGCGGGAGATCGGCTGAGCAGTTCTTC
TRBV12-5	-	TRBJ2-7	-	CASGTDSRGRSSYEQYF	TGTGCTAGTGGTACCGACTCCAGGGGCCGGAGCTCCTACGAGCAGTACTTC
TRBV7-9	-	TRBJ2-7	-	CASSLGGGQSSSYEQYF	TGTGCCAGCAGCTTAGGAGGAGGACAGAGCAGCTCCTACGAGCAGTACTTC
TRBV7-9	-	TRBJ2-1	TRBD2	CASSPGTSGRFEQFF	TGTGCCAGCAGCCCCGGGACTAGCGGGAGGTTTGAGCAGTTCTTC
TRBV27	-	TRBJ1-6	-	CASSPLGLDNSPLHF	TGTGCCAGCAGTCCCCTGGGTCTAGATAATTCACCCCTCCACTTT
TRBV5-1	-	TRBJ1-1	-	CASSLYSTNTEAFF	TGCGCCAGCAGCTTATACAGCACGAACACTGAAGCTTTCTTT
TRBV12-3/TRBV12-4	few	TRBJ2-1	TRBD2	CASRASGNEQFF	TGTGCCAGCAGGGCTAGCGGCAATGAGCAGTTCTTC
TRBV9	-	TRBJ2-3	TRBD2	CASSQHGLAGAYPQYF	TGTGCCAGCAGCCAACACGGACTAGCGGGAGCTTACCCGCAGTATTTT
TRBV5-4	-	TRBJ1-1	-	CASSSDGVSRAFF	TGTGCCAGCAGCTCGGACGGGGTGAGTAGAGCTTTCTTT
TRBV30	-	TRBJ1-2	TRBD1	CAWSVAGQGIYGYTF	TGTGCCTGGAGTGTGGCAGGACAGGGGATCTATGGCTACACCTTC
TRBV6-1	-	TRBJ2-5	TRBD2	CASSEFGLGTQYF	TGTGCCAGCAGTGAGTTTGGACTAGGGACCCAGTACTTC
TRBV7-3	few	TRBJ1-3	-	CASSPARGDTIYF	TGTGCCAGCAGCCCCGCCAGGGGAGACACCATATATTTT